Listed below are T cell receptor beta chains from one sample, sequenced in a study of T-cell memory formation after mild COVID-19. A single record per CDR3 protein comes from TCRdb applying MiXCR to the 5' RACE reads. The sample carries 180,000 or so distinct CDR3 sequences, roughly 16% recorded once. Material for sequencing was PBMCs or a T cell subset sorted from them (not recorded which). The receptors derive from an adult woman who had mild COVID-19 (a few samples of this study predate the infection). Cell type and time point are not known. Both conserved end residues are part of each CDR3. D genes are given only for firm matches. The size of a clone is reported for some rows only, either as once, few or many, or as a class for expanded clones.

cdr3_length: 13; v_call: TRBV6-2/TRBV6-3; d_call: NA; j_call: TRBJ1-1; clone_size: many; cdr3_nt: TGTGCCAGCAGTTACTTGCAGAACACTGAAGCTTTCTTT; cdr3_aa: CASSYLQNTEAFF
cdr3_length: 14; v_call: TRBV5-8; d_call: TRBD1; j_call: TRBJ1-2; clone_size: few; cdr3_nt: TGTGCCAGCAGCTTCGGACAGGGTGACTATGGCTACACCTTC; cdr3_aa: CASSFGQGDYGYTF
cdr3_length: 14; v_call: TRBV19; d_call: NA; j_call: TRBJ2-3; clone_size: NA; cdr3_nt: TGTGCCAGTAGACAGGAACCAAGCACAGATACGCAGTATTTT; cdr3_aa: CASRQEPSTDTQYF
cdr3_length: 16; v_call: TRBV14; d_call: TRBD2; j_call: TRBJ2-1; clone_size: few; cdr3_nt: TGTGCCAGCAGCCTCCTAGCGGGGGCCGGCGGGGATGAGCAGTTCTTC; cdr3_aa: CASSLLAGAGGDEQFF
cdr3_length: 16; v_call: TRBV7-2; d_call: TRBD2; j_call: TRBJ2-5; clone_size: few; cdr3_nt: TGTGCCAGCAGCCCCGTAGGAGCTAGCGGGGGGGAGACCCAGTACTTC; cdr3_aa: CASSPVGASGGETQYF
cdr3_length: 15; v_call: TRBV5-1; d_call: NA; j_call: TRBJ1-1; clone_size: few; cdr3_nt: TGCGCCAGCAGCAAAGAAGGTCCGTGGAACACTGAAGCTTTCTTT; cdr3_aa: CASSKEGPWNTEAFF
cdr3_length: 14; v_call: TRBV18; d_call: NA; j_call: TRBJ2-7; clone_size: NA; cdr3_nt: TGTGCCAGCTCACCACCTAGCATCCCGGGCGAGCAGTACTTC; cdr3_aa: CASSPPSIPGEQYF
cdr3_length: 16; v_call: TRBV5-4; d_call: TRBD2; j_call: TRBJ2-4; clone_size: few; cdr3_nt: TGTGCCAGCAGCCTAGCGGAAGTGGGGGCCAAAAACATTCAGTACTTC; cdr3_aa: CASSLAEVGAKNIQYF
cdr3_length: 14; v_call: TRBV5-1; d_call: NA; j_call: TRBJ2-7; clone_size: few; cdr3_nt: TGCGCCAGCAGCTCGTCCTCAGGGACCTACGAGCAGTACTTC; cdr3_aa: CASSSSSGTYEQYF
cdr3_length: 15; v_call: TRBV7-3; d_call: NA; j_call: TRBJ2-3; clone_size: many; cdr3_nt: TGTGCCAGCAGCCCCGGCCCCCAGAGGACAGATACGCAGTATTTT; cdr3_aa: CASSPGPQRTDTQYF
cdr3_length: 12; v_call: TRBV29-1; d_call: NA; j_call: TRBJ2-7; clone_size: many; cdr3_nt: TGCAGCGTTGGAGGGGCGGGAAACGAGCAGTACTTC; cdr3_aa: CSVGGAGNEQYF
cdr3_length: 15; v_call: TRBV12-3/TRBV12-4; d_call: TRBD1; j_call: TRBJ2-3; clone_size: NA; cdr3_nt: TGTGCCAGCAGCCCGGGACAGGGAAGGGCAGATACGCAGTATTTT; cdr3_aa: CASSPGQGRADTQYF
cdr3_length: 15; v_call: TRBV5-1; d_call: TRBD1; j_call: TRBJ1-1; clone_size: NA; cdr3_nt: TGCGCCAGCAGCGCCCGACAGGGGACGAACACTGAAGCTTTCTTT; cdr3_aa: CASSARQGTNTEAFF
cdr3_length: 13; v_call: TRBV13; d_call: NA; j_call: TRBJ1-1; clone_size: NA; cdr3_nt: TGTGCCAGCAGCTTTCGGAGGGGCACTGAAGCTTTCTTT; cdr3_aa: CASSFRRGTEAFF
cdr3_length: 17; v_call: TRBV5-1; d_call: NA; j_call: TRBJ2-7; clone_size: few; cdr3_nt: TGCGCCAGCAGCTTGGATCGGGGGGCTCAGGTCTTCTACGAGCAGTACTTC; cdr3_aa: CASSLDRGAQVFYEQYF
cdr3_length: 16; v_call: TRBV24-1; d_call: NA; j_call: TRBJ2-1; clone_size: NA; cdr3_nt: TGTGCCACCAGTGATTCGCTTAAGAGCTCCTACAATGAGCAGTTCTTC; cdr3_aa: CATSDSLKSSYNEQFF
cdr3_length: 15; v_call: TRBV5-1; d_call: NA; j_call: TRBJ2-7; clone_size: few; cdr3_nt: TGCGCCAGCAGCTTGTCCAGGGGCGGTAGCTACGAGCAGTACTTC; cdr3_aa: CASSLSRGGSYEQYF
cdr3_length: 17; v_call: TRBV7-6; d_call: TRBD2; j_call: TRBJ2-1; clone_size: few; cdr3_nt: TGTGCCAGCAGCCACGGACTAGCGGGGGGGCCGGGCAATGAGCAGTTCTTC; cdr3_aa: CASSHGLAGGPGNEQFF
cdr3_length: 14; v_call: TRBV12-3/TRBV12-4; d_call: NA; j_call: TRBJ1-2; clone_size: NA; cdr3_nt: TGTGCCAGCAGTTTTTTGAGGACTAACTATGGCTACACCTTC; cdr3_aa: CASSFLRTNYGYTF